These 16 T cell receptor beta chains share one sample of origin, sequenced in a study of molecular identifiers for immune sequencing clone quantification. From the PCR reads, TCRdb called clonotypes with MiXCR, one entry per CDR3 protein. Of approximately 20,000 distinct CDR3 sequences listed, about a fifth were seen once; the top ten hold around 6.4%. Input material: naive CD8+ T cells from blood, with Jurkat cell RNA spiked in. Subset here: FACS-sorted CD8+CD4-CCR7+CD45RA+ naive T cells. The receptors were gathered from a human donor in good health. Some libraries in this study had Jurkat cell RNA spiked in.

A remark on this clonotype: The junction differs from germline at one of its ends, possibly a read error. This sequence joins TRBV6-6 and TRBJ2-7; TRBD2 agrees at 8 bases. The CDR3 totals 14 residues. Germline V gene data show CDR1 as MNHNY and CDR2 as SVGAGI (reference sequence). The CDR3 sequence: CASSYSGLAYERYF. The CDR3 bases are TGTGCCAGCAGTTACTCCGGACTAGCCTACGAGCGGTACTTC.

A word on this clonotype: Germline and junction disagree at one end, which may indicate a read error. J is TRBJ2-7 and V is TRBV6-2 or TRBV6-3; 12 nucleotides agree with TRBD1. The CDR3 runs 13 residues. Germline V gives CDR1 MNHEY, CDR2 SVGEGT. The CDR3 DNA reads TGTGCCAGCAGTTACTCGATGGGACAGGGGGCGAGCTTC. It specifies CASSYSMGQGASF.

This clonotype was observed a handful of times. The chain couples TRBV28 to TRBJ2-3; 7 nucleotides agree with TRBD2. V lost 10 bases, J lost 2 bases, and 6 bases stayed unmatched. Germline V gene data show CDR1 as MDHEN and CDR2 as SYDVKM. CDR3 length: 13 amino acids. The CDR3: CATWDYYTDTQYF. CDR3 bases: TGTGCCACCTGGGACTACTACACAGATACGCAGTATTTT.

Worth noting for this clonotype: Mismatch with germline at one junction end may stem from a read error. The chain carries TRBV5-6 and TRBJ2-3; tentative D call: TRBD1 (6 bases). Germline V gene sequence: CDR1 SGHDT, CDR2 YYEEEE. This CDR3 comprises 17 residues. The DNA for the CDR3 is TGTGCCAGCAGCTTGGAGTGGGGGCAGGGGAGCACAGTTACGCAGTATTTT. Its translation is CASSLEWGQGSTVTQYF. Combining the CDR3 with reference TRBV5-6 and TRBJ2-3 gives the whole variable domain DAGVTQSPTHLIKTRGQQVTLRCSPKSGHDTVSWYQQALGQGPQFIFQYYEEEERQRGNFPDRFSGHQFPNYSSELNVNALLLGDSALYLCASSLEWGQGSTVTQYFGPGTRLTVL.

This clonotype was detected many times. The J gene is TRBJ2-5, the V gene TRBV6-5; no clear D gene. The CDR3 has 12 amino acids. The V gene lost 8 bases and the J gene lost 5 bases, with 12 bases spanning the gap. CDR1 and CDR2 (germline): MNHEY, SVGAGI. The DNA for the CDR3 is TGTGCCAGCGGTTTCCCCCCGGAGACCCAGTACTTC. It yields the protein CASGFPPETQYF.

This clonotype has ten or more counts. The CDR3 protein is CASSPPGLAGQETQYF. In DNA, the CDR3 is TGTGCCAGCAGTCCTCCAGGACTAGCGGGACAAGAGACCCAGTACTTC. The chain carries TRBV27 and TRBJ2-5; 12 bases fit TRBD2. Trimming at V came to 5 bases and at J to 2 bases, leaving 6 bases not matched to a gene. The CDR3 runs to 16 residues. The germline CDR1 and CDR2 sequences are MNHEY and SMNVEV (reference sequence).

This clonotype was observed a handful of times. CDR3 protein: CASSESDSTDTQYF. The CDR3 DNA reads as TGCGCCAGCAGTGAGTCTGATTCCACTGATACGCAGTATTTT. V and J are TRBV10-2 and TRBJ2-3; D not resolved. From germline, CDR1 is WSHSY and CDR2 SAAADI. CDR3 length equals 14 residues. Trimming removed 0 bases at V and 6 bases at J, with 10 bases between.

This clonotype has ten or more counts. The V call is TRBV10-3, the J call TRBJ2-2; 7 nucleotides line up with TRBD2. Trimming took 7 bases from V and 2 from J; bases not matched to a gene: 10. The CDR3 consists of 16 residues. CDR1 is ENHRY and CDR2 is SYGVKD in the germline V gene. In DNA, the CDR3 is TGTGCCATCAAAGTCTCCGGGACTAAAAACACCGGGGAGCTGTTTTTT. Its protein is CAIKVSGTKNTGELFF.

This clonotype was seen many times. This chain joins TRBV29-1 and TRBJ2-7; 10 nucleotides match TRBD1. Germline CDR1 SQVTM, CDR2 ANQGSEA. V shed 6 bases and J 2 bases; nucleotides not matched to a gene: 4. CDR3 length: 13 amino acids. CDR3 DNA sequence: TGCAGCGTGGGGACAGGGGACACCTACGAGCAGTACTTC. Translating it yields CSVGTGDTYEQYF.

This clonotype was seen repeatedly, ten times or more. The CDR3 DNA reads as TGTGCCAGCAGCGCTCACGGAAGCTCCTACGAGCAGTACTTC. Its translation is CASSAHGSSYEQYF. J is TRBJ2-7 and V is TRBV7-2, with unresolved D. The CDR3 has 14 amino acids. CDR1 is SGHTA and CDR2 is FQGNSA in the germline V gene. Trimming pared 5 bases from V and 0 bases from J, leaving 11 bases between.

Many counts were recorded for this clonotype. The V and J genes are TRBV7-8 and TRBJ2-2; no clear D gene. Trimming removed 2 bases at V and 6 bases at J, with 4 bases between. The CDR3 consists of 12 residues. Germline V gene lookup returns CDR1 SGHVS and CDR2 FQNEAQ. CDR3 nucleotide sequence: TGTGCCAGCAGCTTACTCCCCGGGGAGCTGTTTTTT. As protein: CASSLLPGELFF.

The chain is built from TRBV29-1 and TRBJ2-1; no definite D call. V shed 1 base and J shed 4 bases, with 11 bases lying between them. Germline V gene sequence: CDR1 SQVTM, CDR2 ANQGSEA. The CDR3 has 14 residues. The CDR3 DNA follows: TGCAGCGTTGAAGGGGCTACGCCATACAATGAGCAGTTCTTC. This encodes CSVEGATPYNEQFF.

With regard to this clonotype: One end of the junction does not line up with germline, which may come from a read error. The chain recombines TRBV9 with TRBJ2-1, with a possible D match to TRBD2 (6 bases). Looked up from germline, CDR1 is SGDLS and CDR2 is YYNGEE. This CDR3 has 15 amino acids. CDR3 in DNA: TGTGTCAGCAGCCCTCGTGGAGCGGGCTACAATGAGCAGTTCTTC. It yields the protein CVSSPRGAGYNEQFF.

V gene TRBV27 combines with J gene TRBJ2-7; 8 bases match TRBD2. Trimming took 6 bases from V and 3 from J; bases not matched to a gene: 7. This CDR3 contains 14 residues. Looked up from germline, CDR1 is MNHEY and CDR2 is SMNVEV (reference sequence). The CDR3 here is CASSTHLAGYEQYF. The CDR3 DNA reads TGTGCCAGCAGCACCCACCTAGCGGGCTACGAGCAGTACTTC.

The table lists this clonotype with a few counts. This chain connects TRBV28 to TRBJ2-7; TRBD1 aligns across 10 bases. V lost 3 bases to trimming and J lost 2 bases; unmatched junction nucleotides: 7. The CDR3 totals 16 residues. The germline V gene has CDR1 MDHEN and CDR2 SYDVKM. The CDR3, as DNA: TGTGCCAGCAGTTTGGTGGCGACAGGGGGCCCCTACGAGCAGTACTTC. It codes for CASSLVATGGPYEQYF.

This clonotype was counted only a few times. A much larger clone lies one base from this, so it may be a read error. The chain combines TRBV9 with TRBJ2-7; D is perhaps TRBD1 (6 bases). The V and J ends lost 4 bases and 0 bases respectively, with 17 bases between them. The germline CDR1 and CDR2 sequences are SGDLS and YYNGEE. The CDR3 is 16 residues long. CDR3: CASSPLGRGGSYEQYF. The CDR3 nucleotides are TGTGCCAGCAGCCCCCTGGGCAGGGGCGGCTCCTACGAGCAGTACTTC.